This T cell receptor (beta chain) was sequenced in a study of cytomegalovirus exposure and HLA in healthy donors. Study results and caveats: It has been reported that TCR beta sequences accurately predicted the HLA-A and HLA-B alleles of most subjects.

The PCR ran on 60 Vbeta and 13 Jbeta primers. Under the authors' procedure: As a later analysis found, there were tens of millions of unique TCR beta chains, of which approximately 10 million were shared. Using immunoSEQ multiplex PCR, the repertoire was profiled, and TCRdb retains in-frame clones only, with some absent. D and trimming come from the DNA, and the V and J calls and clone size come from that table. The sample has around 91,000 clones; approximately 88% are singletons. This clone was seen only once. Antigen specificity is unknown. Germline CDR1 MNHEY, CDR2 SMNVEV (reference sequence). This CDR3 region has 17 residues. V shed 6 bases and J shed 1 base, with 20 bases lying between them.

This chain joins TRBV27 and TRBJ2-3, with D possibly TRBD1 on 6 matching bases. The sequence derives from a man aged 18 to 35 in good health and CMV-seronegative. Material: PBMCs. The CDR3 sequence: CASSLLAGAPGTDTQYF. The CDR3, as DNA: TGTGCCAGCAGCCTATTGGCAGGGGCCCCAGGCACAGATACGCAGTATTTT.